Listed below are T cell receptor beta chains from one sample, sequenced in a study of blood T cell repertoires in COVID-19. Only in-frame clones appear in the TCRdb table, and some are missing; sequencing was by immunoSEQ multiplex PCR. The sample includes 13,000 to 15,000 clones, roughly 84% of them seen just once. The source material was peripheral blood. Source of these receptors: a man aged 45-65 years with active COVID-19. Each CDR3 is given with its conserved first and last residue. D genes are given only for firm matches. Only part of the rows carry a size: once, few, many, or a class if the clone is expanded.

V	size	J	D	DNA	CDR3
TRBV9	medium-sized	TRBJ1-2	TRBD1	TGTGCCAGCAGCCCATATGCAGGGGGTGACTATGGCTACACCTTC	CASSPYAGGDYGYTF
TRBV27	.	TRBJ2-4	TRBD1	TGTGCCAGCGAACTGCAGGGGGCCCCCAAAAACATTCAGTACTTC	CASELQGAPKNIQYF
TRBV7-9	.	TRBJ2-5	.	TGTGCCAGCAGCGCCATGAGAGAGACCCAGTACTTC	CASSAMRETQYF
TRBV9	once	TRBJ2-1	TRBD2	TGTGCCAGCAGCGTAGCTTTGGGCGGGAGTGCCTACAATGAGCAGTTCTTC	CASSVALGGSAYNEQFF
TRBV27	once	TRBJ2-7	TRBD2	TGTGCCAGCAGTCCGACTAGCGAATACGAGCAGTACTTC	CASSPTSEYEQYF
TRBV5-1	.	TRBJ2-3	TRBD2	TGCGCCAGCAGCACTTGGACTAGCTTAGCAGAAGATACGCAGTATTTT	CASSTWTSLAEDTQYF
TRBV6-6	.	TRBJ1-5	.	TGTGCCAGCAATACCATGGGGCTTGTGAGCAATCAGCCCCAGCATTTT	CASNTMGLVSNQPQHF
TRBV4-1	.	TRBJ2-7	TRBD2	TGCGCCAGCAGCCAAGAGAGCGGGACTAGCGGTTACGAGCAGTACTTC	CASSQESGTSGYEQYF
TRBV27	.	TRBJ2-1	TRBD1	TGTGCCAGCAGTATGACAGGGGACGGGACAATTAATGAGCAGTTCTTC	CASSMTGDGTINEQFF
TRBV27	.	TRBJ2-3	TRBD2	TGTGCCAGCCGGCGGGAGTGGAGCACAGATACGCAGTATTTT	CASRREWSTDTQYF
TRBV2	.	TRBJ1-2	TRBD1	TGTGCCAGCACGGGACAGGGGACCGCTAACTATGGCTACACCTTC	CASTGQGTANYGYTF
TRBV28	.	TRBJ1-1	.	TGTGCCAGCAGTTTGGTGACGGGGAACACTGAAGCTTTCTTT	CASSLVTGNTEAFF
TRBV5-1	.	TRBJ2-1	TRBD2	TGCGCCAGCAGCCAGGGTGGCGGGAGGGACAATGAGCAGTTCTTC	CASSQGGGRDNEQFF
TRBV6-1	.	TRBJ2-5	.	TGTGCCAGCAGTGATTGGCCCCAAGAGACCCAGTACTTC	CASSDWPQETQYF
TRBV6-5	.	TRBJ1-1	.	TGTGCCAGCAGTTACTCGGGTGGGGGGACTGAAGCTTTCTTT	CASSYSGGGTEAFF
TRBV4-2	.	TRBJ2-7	TRBD2	TGTGCCAGCAGCCAAGGGACTAGCGGCTACGAGCAGTACTTC	CASSQGTSGYEQYF
TRBV14	once	TRBJ2-1	TRBD1	TGTGCCAGCAGTCTTATTACAGGGGGCGGGGGTGAGCAGTTCTTC	CASSLITGGGGEQFF
TRBV5-1	once	TRBJ2-1	.	TGCGCCAGCAGCTTGAGACAGGGACTTTCCTACAATGAGCAGTTCTTC	CASSLRQGLSYNEQFF
TRBV5-1	.	TRBJ2-7	.	TGCGCCAGCAGCTTGGCCGATTCCGGGACATCACACGAGCAGTACTTC	CASSLADSGTSHEQYF
TRBV19	.	TRBJ2-2	.	TGTGCCAGTAGTATAGAGACTGGCAGGGGATTTACCGGGGAGCTGTTTTTT	CASSIETGRGFTGELFF
TRBV5-6	.	TRBJ1-2	.	TGTGCCAGCAGCTCCAACACTATCGACTACACCTTC	CASSSNTIDYTF
TRBV28	.	TRBJ2-1	.	TGTGCCAGCAGCCGGGACAATGAGCAGTTCTTC	CASSRDNEQFF
TRBV7-6	.	TRBJ1-2	.	TGTGCCAGCAGCTTAGGGCCGGGAGCTAACTATGGCTACACCTTC	CASSLGPGANYGYTF